These T cell receptor beta chains were read from a single sample in a study of metastatic and nonmetastatic thyroid tumors. TCRdb re-called the PCR reads through MiXCR. The sample includes about 30,000 clones, under 25% of them seen just once. The sample was blood. These receptors all come from a female donor with papillary thyroid cancer or a benign thyroid nodule (not recorded which). Some clones in this sample may be carry-over from other donors' samples. Both conserved end residues are part of each CDR3. Fields, in order: clone size, V gene, D gene, J gene, CDR3 protein, CDR3 DNA. D genes are given only for firm matches. Rows may omit the clone size; those that give it use once, few, many or a size class.

clone_size: many
v_call: TRBV6-1
d_call: NA
j_call: TRBJ2-2
cdr3_aa: CASSEIPAWGMDYTGELFF
cdr3_nt: TGTGCCAGCAGTGAAATTCCGGCTTGGGGAATGGATTACACCGGGGAGCTGTTTTTT

clone_size: many
v_call: TRBV24-1
d_call: NA
j_call: TRBJ1-1
cdr3_aa: CATSEPTRGWRNTEAFF
cdr3_nt: TGTGCCACCAGTGAACCCACTCGTGGGTGGAGGAACACTGAAGCTTTCTTT

clone_size: many
v_call: TRBV11-2
d_call: NA
j_call: TRBJ1-1
cdr3_aa: CASSLVVRDTEAFF
cdr3_nt: TGTGCCAGCAGCTTAGTGGTCAGGGACACTGAAGCTTTCTTT

clone_size: many
v_call: TRBV10-1
d_call: TRBD2
j_call: TRBJ2-7
cdr3_aa: CASSEGLEEIEQYF
cdr3_nt: TGCGCCAGCAGTGAGGGACTAGAAGAAATCGAGCAGTACTTC

clone_size: few
v_call: TRBV28
d_call: NA
j_call: TRBJ1-3
cdr3_aa: CASTRAGNTIYF
cdr3_nt: TGTGCCAGCACCCGAGCTGGAAACACCATATATTTT

clone_size: few
v_call: TRBV19
d_call: NA
j_call: TRBJ1-5
cdr3_aa: CASRLEGGTQPEHF
cdr3_nt: TGTGCCAGTAGACTTGAGGGGGGGACACAGCCCGAGCACTTT

clone_size: few
v_call: TRBV12-3/TRBV12-4
d_call: NA
j_call: TRBJ2-7
cdr3_aa: CASSSLGVDYEQYF
cdr3_nt: TGTGCCAGCAGTTCACTAGGGGTAGACTACGAGCAGTACTTC

clone_size: many
v_call: TRBV27
d_call: NA
j_call: TRBJ1-1
cdr3_aa: CASSSSLGLLNTEAFF
cdr3_nt: TGTGCCAGCAGTTCCTCACTGGGACTGTTGAACACTGAAGCTTTCTTT

clone_size: many
v_call: TRBV10-2
d_call: NA
j_call: TRBJ2-1
cdr3_aa: CASSGGGTLNEQFF
cdr3_nt: TGCGCCAGCAGTGGAGGGGGGACTCTTAATGAGCAGTTCTTC

clone_size: many
v_call: TRBV7-8
d_call: NA
j_call: TRBJ1-1
cdr3_aa: CASSSRGMNTEAFF
cdr3_nt: TGTGCCAGCAGCTCGCGAGGTATGAACACTGAAGCTTTCTTT

clone_size: many
v_call: TRBV5-4
d_call: NA
j_call: TRBJ2-1
cdr3_aa: CASSLGGRFNNEQFF
cdr3_nt: TGTGCCAGCAGCTTGGGGGGCCGGTTCAACAATGAGCAGTTCTTC

clone_size: NA
v_call: TRBV7-7
d_call: NA
j_call: TRBJ2-3
cdr3_aa: CASCPRRVGTDTQYF
cdr3_nt: TGTGCTAGCTGCCCCAGGCGGGTGGGCACAGATACGCAGTATTTT

clone_size: NA
v_call: TRBV6-2/TRBV6-3
d_call: NA
j_call: TRBJ2-7
cdr3_aa: CASPLAGGGGLSYEQYF
cdr3_nt: TGTGCCAGCCCATTGGCAGGAGGAGGTGGCCTCTCCTACGAGCAGTACTTC

clone_size: NA
v_call: TRBV7-9
d_call: NA
j_call: TRBJ1-1
cdr3_aa: CASSCDSSEAFF
cdr3_nt: TGTGCCAGCAGCTGTGATAGCTCTGAAGCTTTCTTT

clone_size: many
v_call: TRBV2
d_call: TRBD1
j_call: TRBJ1-1
cdr3_aa: CASRGQMNTEAFF
cdr3_nt: TGTGCCAGCAGGGGACAGATGAACACTGAAGCTTTCTTT

clone_size: NA
v_call: TRBV6-1
d_call: NA
j_call: TRBJ2-7
cdr3_aa: CASTPFVSSSYEQYF
cdr3_nt: TGTGCCAGCACCCCATTCGTCTCGAGCTCCTACGAGCAGTACTTC

clone_size: many
v_call: TRBV28
d_call: TRBD2
j_call: TRBJ2-3
cdr3_aa: CASIRRTSGRVPQYF
cdr3_nt: TGTGCCAGCATTCGAAGGACTAGCGGGAGGGTTCCGCAGTATTTT

clone_size: many
v_call: TRBV18
d_call: TRBD1
j_call: TRBJ2-7
cdr3_aa: CASSPGTGYEQYF
cdr3_nt: TGTGCCAGCTCACCGGGGACAGGGTACGAGCAGTACTTC

clone_size: many
v_call: TRBV6-2/TRBV6-3
d_call: TRBD1
j_call: TRBJ2-5
cdr3_aa: CASSLDTNGQGPQETQYF
cdr3_nt: TGTGCCAGCAGTCTTGATACCAACGGACAGGGCCCCCAAGAGACCCAGTACTTC

clone_size: medium-sized
v_call: TRBV10-3
d_call: NA
j_call: TRBJ2-7
cdr3_aa: CAISEPGFGGGGEQYF
cdr3_nt: TGTGCCATCAGTGAGCCGGGCTTTGGGGGTGGAGGCGAGCAGTACTTC

clone_size: many
v_call: TRBV19
d_call: TRBD1
j_call: TRBJ2-1
cdr3_aa: CASSLRDRESNEQFF
cdr3_nt: TGTGCCAGTAGCCTCCGGGACAGGGAATCTAATGAGCAGTTCTTC

clone_size: many
v_call: TRBV6-1
d_call: NA
j_call: TRBJ1-2
cdr3_aa: CASSPTLIRGYTF
cdr3_nt: TGTGCCAGCAGCCCGACACTGATCAGAGGCTACACCTTC

clone_size: many
v_call: TRBV4-3
d_call: TRBD1
j_call: TRBJ2-4
cdr3_aa: CASSQDGTGVQNIQYF
cdr3_nt: TGCGCCAGCAGCCAAGATGGGACAGGGGTCCAAAACATTCAGTACTTC

clone_size: NA
v_call: TRBV6-1
d_call: NA
j_call: TRBJ1-5
cdr3_aa: CASSVGVEQPQHF
cdr3_nt: TGTGCCAGCAGTGTTGGGGTAGAGCAGCCCCAGCATTTT

clone_size: medium-sized
v_call: TRBV4-3
d_call: TRBD2
j_call: TRBJ2-7
cdr3_aa: CASSQTYGRGYEQYF
cdr3_nt: TGCGCCAGCAGTCAGACCTACGGGAGGGGTTACGAGCAGTACTTC

clone_size: many
v_call: TRBV12-3/TRBV12-4
d_call: TRBD2
j_call: TRBJ2-2
cdr3_aa: CASRGLAGRGAGELFF
cdr3_nt: TGTGCCAGCAGGGGACTAGCGGGAAGAGGCGCCGGGGAGCTGTTTTTT

clone_size: NA
v_call: TRBV2
d_call: TRBD2
j_call: TRBJ2-1
cdr3_aa: CGSRAGGLAGGPVNEQFF
cdr3_nt: TGTGGCAGCAGGGCTGGGGGACTAGCCGGAGGGCCCGTTAATGAGCAGTTCTTC

clone_size: many
v_call: TRBV5-6
d_call: NA
j_call: TRBJ2-7
cdr3_aa: CASSLVATSPYEQYF
cdr3_nt: TGTGCCAGCAGCTTGGTGGCCACTTCCCCCTACGAGCAGTACTTC

clone_size: many
v_call: TRBV6-1
d_call: TRBD1
j_call: TRBJ1-4
cdr3_aa: CASSENEGGGGEKLFF
cdr3_nt: TGTGCCAGCAGTGAAAATGAAGGGGGCGGAGGTGAGAAACTGTTTTTT

clone_size: many
v_call: TRBV28
d_call: TRBD1
j_call: TRBJ1-1
cdr3_aa: CASSSPGQGVGDEAFF
cdr3_nt: TGTGCCAGCAGTTCACCGGGACAGGGAGTCGGGGATGAAGCTTTCTTT

clone_size: NA
v_call: TRBV11-1
d_call: TRBD2
j_call: TRBJ2-1
cdr3_aa: CASSSNSGKYNEQFF
cdr3_nt: TGTGCCAGCAGCAGTAATAGCGGGAAGTACAATGAGCAGTTCTTC

clone_size: NA
v_call: TRBV7-6
d_call: NA
j_call: TRBJ2-3
cdr3_aa: CASSLEGGGSTDTQYF
cdr3_nt: TGTGCCAGCAGCTTAGAGGGCGGAGGTAGCACAGATACGCAGTATTTT

clone_size: NA
v_call: TRBV11-3
d_call: TRBD1
j_call: TRBJ2-2
cdr3_aa: CASISGQVVGELVF
cdr3_nt: TGTGCCAGCATCTCGGGACAGGTGGTCGGGGAGCTGGTTTTT

clone_size: NA
v_call: TRBV6-6
d_call: NA
j_call: TRBJ1-1
cdr3_aa: CASSYRRGNTEAFF
cdr3_nt: TGTGCCAGCAGTTATCGCAGGGGGAACACTGAAGCTTTCTTT

clone_size: many
v_call: TRBV6-1
d_call: NA
j_call: TRBJ1-4
cdr3_aa: CASRTAGSEKLFF
cdr3_nt: TGTGCCAGCAGGACGGCGGGGAGTGAAAAACTGTTTTTT

clone_size: many
v_call: TRBV7-9
d_call: TRBD2
j_call: TRBJ2-3
cdr3_aa: CAGKLAGTSTDTQYF
cdr3_nt: TGTGCCGGGAAACTAGCGGGCACTAGCACAGATACGCAGTATTTT

clone_size: NA
v_call: TRBV20-1
d_call: NA
j_call: TRBJ2-7
cdr3_aa: CSARGLDSYEQYF
cdr3_nt: TGCAGTGCTAGGGGGCTAGACTCATACGAGCAGTACTTC

clone_size: many
v_call: TRBV20-1
d_call: NA
j_call: TRBJ2-1
cdr3_aa: CSARGRADYPEQFF
cdr3_nt: TGCAGTGCTAGAGGCAGGGCGGACTATCCAGAGCAGTTCTTC

clone_size: few
v_call: TRBV25-1
d_call: TRBD2
j_call: TRBJ2-1
cdr3_aa: CASSSPTSGTYNEQFF
cdr3_nt: TGTGCCAGCAGTTCCCCGACTAGCGGGACCTACAATGAGCAGTTCTTC

clone_size: medium-sized
v_call: TRBV2
d_call: TRBD1
j_call: TRBJ2-7
cdr3_aa: CASSGTGVQYF
cdr3_nt: TGTGCCAGCAGTGGGACAGGGGTGCAGTACTTC

clone_size: NA
v_call: TRBV5-1
d_call: NA
j_call: TRBJ1-4
cdr3_aa: CASSLEVQNEKLFF
cdr3_nt: TGCGCCAGCAGCTTGGAAGTCCAGAATGAAAAACTGTTTTTT